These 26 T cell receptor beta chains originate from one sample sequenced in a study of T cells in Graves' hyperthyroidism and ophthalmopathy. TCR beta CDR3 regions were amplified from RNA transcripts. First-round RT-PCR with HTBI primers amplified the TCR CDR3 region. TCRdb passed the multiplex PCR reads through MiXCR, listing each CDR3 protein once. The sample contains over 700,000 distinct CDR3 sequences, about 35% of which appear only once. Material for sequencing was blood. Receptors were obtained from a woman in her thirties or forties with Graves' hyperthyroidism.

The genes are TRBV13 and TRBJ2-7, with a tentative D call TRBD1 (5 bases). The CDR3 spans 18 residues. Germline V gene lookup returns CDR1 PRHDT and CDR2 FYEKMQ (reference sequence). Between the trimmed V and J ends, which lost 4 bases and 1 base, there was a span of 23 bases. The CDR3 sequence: CASSSLLYRWHSSYEQYF. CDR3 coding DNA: TGTGCCAGCAGCTCGCTTCTCTACAGGTGGCACTCATCCTACGAGCAGTACTTC.

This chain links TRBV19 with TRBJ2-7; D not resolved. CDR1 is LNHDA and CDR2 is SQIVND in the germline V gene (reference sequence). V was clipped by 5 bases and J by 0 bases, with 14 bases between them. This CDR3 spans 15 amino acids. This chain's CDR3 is CASSPRTLSSYEQYF. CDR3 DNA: TGTGCCAGTAGTCCTCGCACTCTCAGCTCCTACGAGCAGTACTTC.

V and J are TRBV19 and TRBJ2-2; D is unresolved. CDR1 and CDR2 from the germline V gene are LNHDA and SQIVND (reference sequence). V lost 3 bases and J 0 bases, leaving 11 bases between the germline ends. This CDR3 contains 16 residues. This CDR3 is CASSIFGHANTGELFF. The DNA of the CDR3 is TGTGCCAGTAGTATCTTTGGCCATGCGAACACCGGGGAGCTGTTTTTT.

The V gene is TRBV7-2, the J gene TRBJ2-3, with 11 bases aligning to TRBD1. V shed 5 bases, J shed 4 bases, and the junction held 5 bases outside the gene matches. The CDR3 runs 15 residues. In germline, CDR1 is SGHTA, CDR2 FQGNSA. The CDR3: CASSPRTGGPDTQYF. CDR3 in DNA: TGTGCCAGCAGCCCGAGGACAGGGGGCCCAGATACGCAGTATTTT.

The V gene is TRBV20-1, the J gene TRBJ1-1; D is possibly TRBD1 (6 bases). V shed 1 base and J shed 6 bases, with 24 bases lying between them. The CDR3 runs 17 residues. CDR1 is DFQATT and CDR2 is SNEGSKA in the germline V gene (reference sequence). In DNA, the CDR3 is TGCAGTGCTAGAGGTCGGGGGCGCGCCCTACCGGGGGCTGAAGCTTTCTTT. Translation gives CSARGRGRALPGAEAFF.

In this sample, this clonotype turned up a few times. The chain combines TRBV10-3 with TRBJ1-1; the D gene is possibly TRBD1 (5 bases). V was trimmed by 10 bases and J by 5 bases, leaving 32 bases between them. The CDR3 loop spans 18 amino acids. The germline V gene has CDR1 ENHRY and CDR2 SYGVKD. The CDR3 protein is CASRGPLLGRPGGTEAFF. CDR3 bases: TGTGCCAGCAGAGGGCCCCTTCTTGGTCGCCCGGGGGGGACTGAAGCTTTCTTT.

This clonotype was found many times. CDR3: CSSQDRGGYTF. CDR3 coding DNA: TGCAGCTCCCAGGACAGGGGTGGCTACACCTTC. This chain uses TRBV29-1 with TRBJ1-2, with TRBD1 matching 9 bases. Trimming took 8 bases from V and 7 from J; bases not matched to a gene: 5. The CDR3 sequence is 11 residues long. CDR1 and CDR2 from the germline V gene are SQVTM and ANQGSEA.

CDR3 in amino acids: CASSLGYRGAANTGELFF. DNA for the CDR3: TGTGCCAGCAGCCTGGGGTACAGGGGGGCCGCGAACACCGGGGAGCTGTTTTTT. V is TRBV7-2 and J is TRBJ2-2; 8 bases line up with TRBD1. Germline CDR1 is SGHTA and CDR2 is FQGNSA. The CDR3 totals 18 residues. The junction had 11 bases not matched to a gene; V was cut back by 5 bases and J by 0 bases.

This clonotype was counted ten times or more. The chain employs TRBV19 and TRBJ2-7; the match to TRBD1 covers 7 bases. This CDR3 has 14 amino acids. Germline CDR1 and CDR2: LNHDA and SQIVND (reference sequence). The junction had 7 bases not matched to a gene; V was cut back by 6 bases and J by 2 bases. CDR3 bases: TGTGCCAGTAGAACGACAGGGATTCCCTACGAGCAGTACTTC. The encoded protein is CASRTTGIPYEQYF.

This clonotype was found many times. The CDR3 DNA is TGTGCCAGCAGCTTATGGGTGAACGAGCAGTACTTC. Protein product: CASSLWVNEQYF. The chain couples TRBV13 to TRBJ2-7; D gene uncertain. In germline, CDR1 is PRHDT, CDR2 FYEKMQ (reference sequence). The CDR3 has 12 residues. V was clipped by 2 bases and J by 5 bases, with 7 bases between them.

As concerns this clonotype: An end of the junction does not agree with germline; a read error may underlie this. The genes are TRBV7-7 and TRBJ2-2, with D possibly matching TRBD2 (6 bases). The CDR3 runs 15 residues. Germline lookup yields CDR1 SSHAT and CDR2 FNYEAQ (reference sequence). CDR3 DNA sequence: TGTGCTAGCAGCTCCTTGCTCGGGGGACCAGGGGAGCTGTTTTTT. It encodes CASSSLLGGPGELFF. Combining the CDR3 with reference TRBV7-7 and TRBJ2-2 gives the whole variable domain GAGVSQSPRYKVTKRGQDVTLRCDPISSHATLYWYQQALGQGPEFLTYFNYEAQPDKSGLPSDRFSAERPEGSISTLTIQRTEQRDSAMYRCASSSLLGGPGELFFGEGSRLTVL.

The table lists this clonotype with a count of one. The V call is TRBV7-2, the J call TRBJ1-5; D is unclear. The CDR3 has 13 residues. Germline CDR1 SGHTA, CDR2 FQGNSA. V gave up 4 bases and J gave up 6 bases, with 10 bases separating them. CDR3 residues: CASSSASLQPQHF. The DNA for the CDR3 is TGTGCCAGCAGCTCCGCCAGTCTTCAGCCCCAGCATTTT. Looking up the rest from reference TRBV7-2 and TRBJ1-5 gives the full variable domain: GAGVSQSPSNKVTEKGKDVELRCDPISGHTALYWYRQSLGQGLEFLIYFQGNSAPDKSGLPSDRFSAERTGGSVSTLTIQRTQQEDSAVYLCASSSASLQPQHFGDGTRLSIL.

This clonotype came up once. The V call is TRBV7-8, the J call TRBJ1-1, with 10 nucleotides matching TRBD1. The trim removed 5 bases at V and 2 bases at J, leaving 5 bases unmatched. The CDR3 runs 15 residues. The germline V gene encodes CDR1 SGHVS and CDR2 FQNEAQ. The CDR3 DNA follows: TGTGCCAGCAGCGAGACAGGGGGCGCAAACACTGAAGCTTTCTTT. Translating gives CASSETGGANTEAFF.

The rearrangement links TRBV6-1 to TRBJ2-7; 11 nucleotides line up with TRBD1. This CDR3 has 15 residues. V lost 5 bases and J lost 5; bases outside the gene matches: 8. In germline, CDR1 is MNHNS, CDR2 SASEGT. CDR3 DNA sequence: TGTGCCAGCAGTCCTGCCGGGACAGGGGGGAACGAGCAGTACTTC. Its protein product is CASSPAGTGGNEQYF.

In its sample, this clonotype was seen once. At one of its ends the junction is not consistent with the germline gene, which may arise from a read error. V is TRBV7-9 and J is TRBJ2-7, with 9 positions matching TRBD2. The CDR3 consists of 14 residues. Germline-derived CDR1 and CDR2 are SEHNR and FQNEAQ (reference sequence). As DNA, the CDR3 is TGTGCCAGCAGCCTGACTAGCGGCCAAGAGACCCAGTGCTTC. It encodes CASSLTSGQETQCF.

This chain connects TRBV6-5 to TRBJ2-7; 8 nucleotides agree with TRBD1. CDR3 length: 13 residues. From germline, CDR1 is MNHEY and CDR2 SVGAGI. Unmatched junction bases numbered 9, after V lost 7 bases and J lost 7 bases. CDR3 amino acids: CASTPQGVWEQYF. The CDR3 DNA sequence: TGTGCCAGCACTCCACAGGGGGTGTGGGAGCAGTACTTC.

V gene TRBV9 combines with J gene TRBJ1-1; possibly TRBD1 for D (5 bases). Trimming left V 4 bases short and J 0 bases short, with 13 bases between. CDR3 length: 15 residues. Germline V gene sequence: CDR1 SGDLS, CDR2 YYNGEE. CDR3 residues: CASSPGAGLNTEAFF. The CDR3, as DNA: TGTGCCAGCAGCCCTGGGGCAGGGTTGAACACTGAAGCTTTCTTT. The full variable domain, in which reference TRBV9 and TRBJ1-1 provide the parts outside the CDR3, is DSGVTQTPKHLITATGQRVTLRCSPRSGDLSVYWYQQSLDQGLQFLIQYYNGEERAKGNILERFSAQQFPDLHSELNLSSLELGDSALYFCASSPGAGLNTEAFFGQGTRLTVV.

The CDR3 DNA sequence: TGTGCCAGCAGCCAAGAGGCCGTTCCGAACACTGAAGCTTTCTTT. As protein: CASSQEAVPNTEAFF. V gene TRBV3-1 combines with J gene TRBJ1-1; the D is unclear. Trimming cost V 0 bases and J 1 base, with 9 bases left between them. This CDR3 is built from 15 residues. Germline V lookup: CDR1 LGHDT, CDR2 YNNKEL (reference sequence).

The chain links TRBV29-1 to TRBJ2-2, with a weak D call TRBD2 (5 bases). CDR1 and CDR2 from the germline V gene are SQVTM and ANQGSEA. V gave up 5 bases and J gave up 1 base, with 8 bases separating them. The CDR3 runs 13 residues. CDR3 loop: CSVRGENTGELFF. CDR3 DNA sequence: TGCAGCGTTCGGGGAGAGAACACCGGGGAGCTGTTTTTT.

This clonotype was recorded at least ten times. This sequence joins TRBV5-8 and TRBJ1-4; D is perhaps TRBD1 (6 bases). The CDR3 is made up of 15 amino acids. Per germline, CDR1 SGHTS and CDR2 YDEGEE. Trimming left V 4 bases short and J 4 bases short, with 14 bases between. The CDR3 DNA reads TGTGCCAGCAGCCCAACCGGGACAAGTAATGAAAAACTGTTTTTT. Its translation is CASSPTGTSNEKLFF.

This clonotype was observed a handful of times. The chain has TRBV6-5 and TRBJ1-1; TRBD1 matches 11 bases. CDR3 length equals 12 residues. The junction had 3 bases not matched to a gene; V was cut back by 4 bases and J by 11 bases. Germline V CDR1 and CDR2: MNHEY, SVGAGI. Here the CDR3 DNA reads TGTGCCAGCAGTTCCCGGGACAGGGGGGCTTTCTTT. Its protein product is CASSSRDRGAFF.

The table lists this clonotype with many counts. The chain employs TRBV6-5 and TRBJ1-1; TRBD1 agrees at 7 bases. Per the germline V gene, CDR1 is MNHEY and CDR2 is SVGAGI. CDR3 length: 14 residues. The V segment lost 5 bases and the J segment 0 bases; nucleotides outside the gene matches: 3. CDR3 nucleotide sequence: TGTGCCAGCAGTACCACAGGGGTGAACACTGAAGCTTTCTTT. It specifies CASSTTGVNTEAFF.

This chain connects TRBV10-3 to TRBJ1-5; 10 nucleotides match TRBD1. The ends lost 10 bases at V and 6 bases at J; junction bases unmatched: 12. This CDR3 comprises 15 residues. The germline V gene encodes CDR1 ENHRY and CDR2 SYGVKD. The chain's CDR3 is CATLAGTGEGQPQHF. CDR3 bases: TGTGCCACCTTAGCGGGGACAGGGGAGGGTCAGCCCCAGCATTTT.

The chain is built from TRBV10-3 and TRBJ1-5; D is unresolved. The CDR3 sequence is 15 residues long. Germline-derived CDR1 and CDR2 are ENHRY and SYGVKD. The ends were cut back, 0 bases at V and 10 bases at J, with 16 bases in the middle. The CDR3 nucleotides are TGTGCCATCAGTGAGTCTGAGGTCCAAGGATCACCCCAGCATTTT. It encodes CAISESEVQGSPQHF.

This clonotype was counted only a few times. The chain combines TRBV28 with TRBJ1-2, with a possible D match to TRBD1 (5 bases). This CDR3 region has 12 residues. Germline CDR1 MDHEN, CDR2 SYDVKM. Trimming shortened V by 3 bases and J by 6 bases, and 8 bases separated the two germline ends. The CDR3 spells CASSLTAHGYTF. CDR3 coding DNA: TGTGCCAGCAGTTTGACAGCCCATGGCTACACCTTC.

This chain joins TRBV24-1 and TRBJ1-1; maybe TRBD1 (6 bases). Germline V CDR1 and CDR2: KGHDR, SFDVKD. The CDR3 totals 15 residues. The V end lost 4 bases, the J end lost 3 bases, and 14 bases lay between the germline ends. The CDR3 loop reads CATSETGLGYTEAFF. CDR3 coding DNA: TGTGCCACCAGTGAGACAGGCCTGGGTTACACTGAAGCTTTCTTT.